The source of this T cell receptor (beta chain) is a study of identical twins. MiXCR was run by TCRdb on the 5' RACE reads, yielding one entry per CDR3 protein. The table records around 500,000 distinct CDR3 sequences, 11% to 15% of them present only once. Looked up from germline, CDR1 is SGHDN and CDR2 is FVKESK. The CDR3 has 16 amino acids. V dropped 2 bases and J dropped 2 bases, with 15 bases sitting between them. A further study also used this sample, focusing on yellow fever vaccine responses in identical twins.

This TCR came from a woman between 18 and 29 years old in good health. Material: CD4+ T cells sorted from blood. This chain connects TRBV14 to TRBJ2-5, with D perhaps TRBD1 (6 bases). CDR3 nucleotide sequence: TGTGCCAGCAGCCAATGGGGCAGGGGTAATCAAGAGACCCAGTACTTC. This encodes CASSQWGRGNQETQYF.